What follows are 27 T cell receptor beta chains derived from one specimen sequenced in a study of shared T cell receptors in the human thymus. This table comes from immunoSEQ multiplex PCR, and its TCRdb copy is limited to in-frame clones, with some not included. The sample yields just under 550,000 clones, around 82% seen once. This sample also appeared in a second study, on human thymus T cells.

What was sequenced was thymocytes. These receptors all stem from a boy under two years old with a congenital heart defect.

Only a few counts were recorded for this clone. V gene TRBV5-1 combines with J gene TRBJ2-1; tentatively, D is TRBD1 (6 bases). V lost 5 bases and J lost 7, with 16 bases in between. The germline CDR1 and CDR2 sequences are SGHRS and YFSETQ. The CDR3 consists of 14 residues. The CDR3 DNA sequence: TGCGCCAGCAGTTTCAGGGGAGACAGGAATGAGCAGTTCTTC. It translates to CASSFRGDRNEQFF.

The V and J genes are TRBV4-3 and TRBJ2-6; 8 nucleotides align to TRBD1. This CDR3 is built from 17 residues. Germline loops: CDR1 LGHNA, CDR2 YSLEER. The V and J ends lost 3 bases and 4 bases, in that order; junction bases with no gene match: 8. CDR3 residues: CASSHGQGAAGANVLTF. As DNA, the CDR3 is TGCGCCAGCAGCCACGGACAGGGAGCGGCCGGGGCCAACGTCCTGACTTTC.

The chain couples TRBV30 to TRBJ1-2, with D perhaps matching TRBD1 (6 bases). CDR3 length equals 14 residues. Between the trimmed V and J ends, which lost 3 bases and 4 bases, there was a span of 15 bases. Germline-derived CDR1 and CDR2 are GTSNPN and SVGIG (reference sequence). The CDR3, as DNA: TGTGCCTGGAGCGCAACGAACAGGGTCTATGGCTACACCTTC. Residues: CAWSATNRVYGYTF.

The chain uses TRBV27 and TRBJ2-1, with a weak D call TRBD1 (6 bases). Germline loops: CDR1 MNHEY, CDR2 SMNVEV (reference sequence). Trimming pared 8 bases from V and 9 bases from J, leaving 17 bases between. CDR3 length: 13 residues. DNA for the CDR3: TGTGCCAGCGGTCGGGACACAGTGGGTGAGCAGTTCTTC. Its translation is CASGRDTVGEQFF.

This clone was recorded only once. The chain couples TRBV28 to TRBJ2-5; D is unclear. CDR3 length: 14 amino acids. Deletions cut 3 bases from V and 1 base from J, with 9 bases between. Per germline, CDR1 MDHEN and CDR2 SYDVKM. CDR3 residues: CASSLVRCQETQYF. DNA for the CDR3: TGTGCCAGCAGTTTGGTGCGTTGCCAAGAGACCCAGTACTTC.

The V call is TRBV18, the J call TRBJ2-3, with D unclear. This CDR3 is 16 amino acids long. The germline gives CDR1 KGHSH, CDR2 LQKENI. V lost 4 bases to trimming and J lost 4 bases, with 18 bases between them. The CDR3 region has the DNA TGTGCCAGCTCACTCATTCACCCTGCGTACCCAGATACGCAGTATTTT. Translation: CASSLIHPAYPDTQYF.

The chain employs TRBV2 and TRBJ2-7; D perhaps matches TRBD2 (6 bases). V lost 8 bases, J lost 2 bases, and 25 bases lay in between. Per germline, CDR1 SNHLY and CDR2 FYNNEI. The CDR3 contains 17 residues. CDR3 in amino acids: CASLGAGVDRKTYEQYF. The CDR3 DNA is TGTGCCAGCTTGGGAGCGGGCGTAGATAGGAAGACCTACGAGCAGTACTTC.

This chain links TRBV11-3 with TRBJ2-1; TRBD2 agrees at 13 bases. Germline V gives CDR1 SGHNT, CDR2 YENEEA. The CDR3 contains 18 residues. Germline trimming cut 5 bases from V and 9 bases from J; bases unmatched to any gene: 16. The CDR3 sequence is CASSQGLAGALASGEQFF. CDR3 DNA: TGTGCCAGCAGCCAAGGACTAGCGGGAGCTCTGGCAAGTGGTGAGCAGTTCTTC.

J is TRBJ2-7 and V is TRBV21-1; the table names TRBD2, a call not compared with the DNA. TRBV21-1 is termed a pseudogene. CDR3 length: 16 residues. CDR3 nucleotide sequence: TGTGCCAGCAGCAAAGCAGGAGGTAAGCTCGCCTACGAGCAGTACTTC. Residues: CASSKAGGKLAYEQYF.

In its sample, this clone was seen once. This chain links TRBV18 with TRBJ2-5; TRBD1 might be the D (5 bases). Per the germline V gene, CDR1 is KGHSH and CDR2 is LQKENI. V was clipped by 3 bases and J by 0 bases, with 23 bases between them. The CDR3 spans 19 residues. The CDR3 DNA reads TGTGCCAGCTCACCGACAGCACTTCGGAGACCGCCTTACCAAGAGACCCAGTACTTC. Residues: CASSPTALRRPPYQETQYF.

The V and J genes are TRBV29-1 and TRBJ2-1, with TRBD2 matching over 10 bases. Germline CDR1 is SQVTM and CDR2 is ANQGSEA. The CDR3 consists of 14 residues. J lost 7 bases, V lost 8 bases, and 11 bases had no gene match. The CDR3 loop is CSFPPSGRANEQFF. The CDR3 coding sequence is TGCAGCTTCCCCCCCAGCGGGAGGGCAAATGAGCAGTTCTTC.

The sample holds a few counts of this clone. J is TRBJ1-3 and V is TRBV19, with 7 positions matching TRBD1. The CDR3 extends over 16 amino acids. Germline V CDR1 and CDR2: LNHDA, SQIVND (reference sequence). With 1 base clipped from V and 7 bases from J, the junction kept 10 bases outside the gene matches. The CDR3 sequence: CASSIGDRVLGNTIYF. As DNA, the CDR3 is TGTGCCAGTAGTATAGGTGACAGGGTTTTAGGGAACACCATATATTTT.

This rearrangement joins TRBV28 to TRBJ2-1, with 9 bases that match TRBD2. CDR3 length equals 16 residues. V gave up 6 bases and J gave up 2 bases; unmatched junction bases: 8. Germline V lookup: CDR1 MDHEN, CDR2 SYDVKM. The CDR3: CASSPPQREAYNEQFF. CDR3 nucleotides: TGTGCCAGCAGCCCCCCCCAGCGGGAGGCCTACAATGAGCAGTTCTTC.

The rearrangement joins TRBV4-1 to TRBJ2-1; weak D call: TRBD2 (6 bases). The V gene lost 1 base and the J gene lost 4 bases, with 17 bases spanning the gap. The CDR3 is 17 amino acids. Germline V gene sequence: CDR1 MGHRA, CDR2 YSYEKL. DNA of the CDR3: TGCGCCAGCAGCCAAGGGTCCAGGGACTTCGGGTACAATGAGCAGTTCTTC. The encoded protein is CASSQGSRDFGYNEQFF.

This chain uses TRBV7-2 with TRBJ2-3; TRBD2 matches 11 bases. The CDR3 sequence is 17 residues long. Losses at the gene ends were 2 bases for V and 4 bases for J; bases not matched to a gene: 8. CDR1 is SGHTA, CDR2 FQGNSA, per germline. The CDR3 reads CASSLKKTSGKADTQYF. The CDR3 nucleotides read TGTGCCAGCAGCTTAAAGAAGACTAGCGGGAAGGCAGATACGCAGTATTTT.

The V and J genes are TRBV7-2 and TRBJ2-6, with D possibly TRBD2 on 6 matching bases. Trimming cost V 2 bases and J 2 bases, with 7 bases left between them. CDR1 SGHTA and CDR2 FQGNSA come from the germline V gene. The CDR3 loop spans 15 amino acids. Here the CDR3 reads CASSLWGAGANVLTF. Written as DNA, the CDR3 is TGTGCCAGCAGCTTATGGGGGGCTGGGGCCAACGTCCTGACTTTC.

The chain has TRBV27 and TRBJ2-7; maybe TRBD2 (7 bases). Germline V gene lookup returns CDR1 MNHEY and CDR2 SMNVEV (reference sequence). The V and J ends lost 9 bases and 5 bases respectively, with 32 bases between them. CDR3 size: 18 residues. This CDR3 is CASKIRGREAGFLNEQYF. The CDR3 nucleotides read TGTGCCAGTAAGATCCGGGGGCGGGAAGCGGGATTCCTCAACGAGCAGTACTTC.

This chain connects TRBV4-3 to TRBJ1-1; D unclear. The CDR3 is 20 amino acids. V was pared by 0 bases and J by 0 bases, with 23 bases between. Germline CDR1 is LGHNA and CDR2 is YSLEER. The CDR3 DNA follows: TGCGCCAGCAGCCAAGAACTAATTTTGGGGAGAAAATACATGAACACTGAAGCTTTCTTT. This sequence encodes CASSQELILGRKYMNTEAFF.

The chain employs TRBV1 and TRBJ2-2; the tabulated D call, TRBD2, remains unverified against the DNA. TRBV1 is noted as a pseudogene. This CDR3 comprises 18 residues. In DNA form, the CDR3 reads TGCACCAGCAGCCAGGCCCCTGGGAGACTAGCGGGAACCGGGGAGCTGTTTTTT. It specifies CTSSQAPGRLAGTGELFF.

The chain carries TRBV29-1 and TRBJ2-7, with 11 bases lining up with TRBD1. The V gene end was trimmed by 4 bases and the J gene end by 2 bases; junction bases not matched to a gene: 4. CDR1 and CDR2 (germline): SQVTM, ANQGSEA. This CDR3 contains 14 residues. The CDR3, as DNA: TGCAGCGTTGGGAGGGACAGGGGGGCCTACGAGCAGTACTTC. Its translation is CSVGRDRGAYEQYF.

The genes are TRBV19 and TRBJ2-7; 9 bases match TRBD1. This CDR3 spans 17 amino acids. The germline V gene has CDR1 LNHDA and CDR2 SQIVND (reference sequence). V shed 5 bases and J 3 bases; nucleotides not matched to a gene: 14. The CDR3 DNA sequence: TGTGCCAGTAGTCCTCGGGTCCCCGGACAGGGGCTCTACGAGCAGTACTTC. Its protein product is CASSPRVPGQGLYEQYF. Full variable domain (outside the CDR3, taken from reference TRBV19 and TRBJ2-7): DGGITQSPKYLFRKEGQNVTLSCEQNLNHDAMYWYRQDPGQGLRLIYYSQIVNDFQKGDIAEGYSVSREKKESFPLTVTSAQKNPTAFYLCASSPRVPGQGLYEQYFGPGTRLTVT.

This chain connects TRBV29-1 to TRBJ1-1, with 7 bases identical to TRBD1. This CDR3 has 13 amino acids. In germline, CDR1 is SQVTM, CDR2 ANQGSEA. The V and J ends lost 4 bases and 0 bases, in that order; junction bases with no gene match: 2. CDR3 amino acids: CSVAGQVNTEAFF. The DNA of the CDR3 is TGCAGCGTTGCTGGACAGGTGAACACTGAAGCTTTCTTT.

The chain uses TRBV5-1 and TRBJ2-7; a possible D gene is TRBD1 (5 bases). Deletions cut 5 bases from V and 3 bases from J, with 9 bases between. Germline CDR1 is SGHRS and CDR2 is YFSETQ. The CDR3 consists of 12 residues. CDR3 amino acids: CASSSDSYEQYF. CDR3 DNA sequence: TGCGCCAGCAGTTCCGACAGCTACGAGCAGTACTTC.

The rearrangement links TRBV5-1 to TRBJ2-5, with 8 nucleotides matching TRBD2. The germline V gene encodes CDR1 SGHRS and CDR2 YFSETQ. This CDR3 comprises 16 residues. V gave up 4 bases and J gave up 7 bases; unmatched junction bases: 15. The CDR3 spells CASSPRRSGSEGTQYF. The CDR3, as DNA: TGCGCCAGCAGCCCAAGGCGGAGCGGGAGTGAGGGGACCCAGTACTTC.

The CDR3 loop is CASSISWDRDNTEAFF. The CDR3 coding sequence is TGTGCCAGTAGTATTAGTTGGGACAGGGATAACACTGAAGCTTTCTTT. The chain couples TRBV19 to TRBJ1-1; 9 nucleotides align to TRBD1. The CDR3 is 16 residues long. J gave up 2 bases and V 3 bases, and 7 bases lay outside the gene matches. Germline CDR1 LNHDA, CDR2 SQIVND (reference sequence).

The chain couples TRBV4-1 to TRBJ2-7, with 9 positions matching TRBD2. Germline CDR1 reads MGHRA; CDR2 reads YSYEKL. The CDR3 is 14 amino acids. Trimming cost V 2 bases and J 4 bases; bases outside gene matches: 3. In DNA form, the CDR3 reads TGCGCCAGCAGCCAAAGCGGGAGGCGGTACGAGCAGTACTTC. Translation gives CASSQSGRRYEQYF.

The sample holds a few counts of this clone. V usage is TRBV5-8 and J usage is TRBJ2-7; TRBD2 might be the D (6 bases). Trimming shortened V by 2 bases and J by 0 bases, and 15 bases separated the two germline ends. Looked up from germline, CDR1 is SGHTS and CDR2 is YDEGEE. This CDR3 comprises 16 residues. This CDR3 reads CASSFPSGTYSYEQYF. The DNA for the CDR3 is TGTGCCAGCAGCTTTCCTTCAGGGACTTACTCCTACGAGCAGTACTTC.